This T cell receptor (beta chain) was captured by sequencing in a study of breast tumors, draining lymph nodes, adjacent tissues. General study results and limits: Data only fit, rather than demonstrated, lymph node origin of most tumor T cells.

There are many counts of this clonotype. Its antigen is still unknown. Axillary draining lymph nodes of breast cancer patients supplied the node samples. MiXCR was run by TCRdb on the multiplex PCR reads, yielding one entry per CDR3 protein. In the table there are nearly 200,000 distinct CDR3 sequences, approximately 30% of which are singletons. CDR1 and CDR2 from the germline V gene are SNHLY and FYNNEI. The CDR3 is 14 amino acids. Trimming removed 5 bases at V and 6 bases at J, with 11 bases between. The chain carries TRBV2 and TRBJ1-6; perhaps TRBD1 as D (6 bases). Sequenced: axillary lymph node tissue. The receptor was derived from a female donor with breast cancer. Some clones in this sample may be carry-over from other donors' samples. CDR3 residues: CASSPRQVNSPLHF. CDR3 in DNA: TGTGCCAGCAGTCCGCGACAGGTTAATTCACCCCTCCACTTT.